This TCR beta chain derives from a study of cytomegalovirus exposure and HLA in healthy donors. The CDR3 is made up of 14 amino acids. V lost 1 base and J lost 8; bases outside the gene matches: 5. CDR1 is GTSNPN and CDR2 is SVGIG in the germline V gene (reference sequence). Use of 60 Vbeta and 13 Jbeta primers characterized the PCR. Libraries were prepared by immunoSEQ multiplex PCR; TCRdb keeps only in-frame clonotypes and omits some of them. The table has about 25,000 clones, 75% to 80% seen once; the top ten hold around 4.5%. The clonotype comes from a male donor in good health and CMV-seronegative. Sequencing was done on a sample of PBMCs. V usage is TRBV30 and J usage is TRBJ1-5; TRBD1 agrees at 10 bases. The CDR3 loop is CAWSGRTGGEPQHF. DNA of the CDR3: TGTGCCTGGAGTGGGCGGACAGGGGGAGAGCCCCAGCATTTT.